This T cell receptor (beta chain) was found in a study of blood T cells in healthy people across ages (dated by TCRdb to between 2014 and 2016). Regarding the research as a whole: In model experiments, template switching captured roughly one uniquely barcoded TCR beta cDNA molecule for every two T cells. Age-related changes in TCR beta repertoire diversity were measured in the study by deep sequencing normalized with unique cDNA molecular identifiers. The donors were divided into four age groups: young (average around 16 years), middle-aged (over 35), aged (about 60) and long-lived (around 87). Donors of different ages were randomly distributed across sequencing lanes to avoid experimental bias. For two donors (one aged 18 to 29 and one aged 80 or older), the study analyzed two additional independent replicas of 1 million unique cDNA reads from the same blood draw. What the study reported, not specific to this receptor: The CMV infection status of donors was not known, potentially confounding age-related changes in expanded clonotypes. Estimates of total diversity based on one million sequenced T cells were considered lower bounds and underestimates. As age increased, observed TCR beta diversity per million T cells dropped in a roughly linear way, and a significant reduction was already evident by age 40. Compared with the aged group, the long-lived group had more naive CD4+ T cells, fewer expanded clones and increased TCR diversity, a pattern suggesting age selection. Since profiling was done on bulk unsorted PBMCs, naive and antigen-experienced compartments could not be conclusively compared. A strong correlation was found between observed TCR beta diversity and the percentage of naive T cells measured by flow cytometry.

Preparation of the library involved 5' RACE. The run used an Illumina HiSeq 2500. A second PCR of roughly 7 to 11 cycles was performed with a sample-barcoded 5' primer and a J-beta primer mix. A unique molecular identifier was introduced onto each TCR beta cDNA molecule by a template-switch 5' adaptor carrying 12 random nucleotides. Each sample yielded at least 2.5 million CDR3-containing paired-end reads. All of the RNA was converted into first-strand cDNA using the Mint cDNA synthesis kit, with a TRBC-specific oligonucleotide serving as the primer. Following uracil-DNA glycosylase treatment, a first 18-cycle PCR with universal primers M1SS and BC2_uni_R was performed on all cDNA. The authors' pipeline ran thus. Normalization of each sample was performed by random selection of 1 million high-quality reads, each carrying a distinct molecular identifier. Instead of being binned into consensus sequences, reads with shared molecular identifiers were discarded. CDR3 identification, clonotype clustering and error correction used MiTCR with a Q25 quality threshold and the strictest error-elimination algorithm. A nonparametric unseen species model with Euler transformation was used to estimate a lower bound on total TCR beta diversity. TCRdb cleaned the public reads at Q25 with fastp, built clones with MiXCR and kept in-frame beta chains. Under each unique CDR3 protein, matching rows form one entry showing the most common genes and DNA. TCRdb's processing, not the authors' own work, is the source of the V and J calls. This sample has around 800,000 distinct CDR3 sequences in its table, and 46% of those were observed once. The ten largest clones represent around 18% of the sample.

The CDR3 contains 15 residues, cysteine and phenylalanine counted. The retained sequence is limited to the CDR3, 45 bases, with the frame set at the first base. Based on the germline V gene, the CDR1 and CDR2 sequences are SGHRS and YFSETQ. Note on this clonotype: The target of this receptor is not known. Its ends do not fully match the called genes, so a read error is possible.

Systemically healthy Caucasian individuals from Russia, over 30 in total and aged roughly 6 to 100 years, were included as donors. Around 10 milliliters of peripheral blood were collected from each donor into EDTA-treated Vacutainer tubes. PBMCs were isolated by Ficoll-Paque density-gradient centrifugation, with at least 6.5 million obtained per sample. Total RNA was extracted from PBMCs with Trizol reagent, with at least 6 micrograms obtained per sample. For every donor, flow cytometry on a PBMC aliquot measured the percentage of naive CD45RAhigh/CD27high T cells. The receptor was derived from an elderly man in good health. This chain is built from TRBV5-1 and TRBJ2-1; TRBD2 might be the D gene, on 6 matching bases. Sequencing was performed on blood. The CDR3 has the sequence CASSLRESSYNEQFF. The DNA sequence follows: TGTGCCAGCAGTTTACGGGAGAGCTCCTACAATGAGCAGTTCTTC.